Listed below are T cell receptor beta chains from one sample, sequenced in a study of blood T cells in healthy people across ages. TCRdb reprocessed the 5' RACE reads via MiXCR and lists one record per CDR3 protein. The sample gives hundreds of thousands of distinct CDR3 sequences, around half of which show up once; around 24% is in the top ten. Sequencing was performed on blood. These receptor sequences come from a man older than 75 in good health. Each CDR3 is given with its conserved first and last residue. The D gene is left open where the match is weak. The size of a clone is reported for some rows only, either as once, few or many, or as a class for expanded clones.

TRBJ2-3 few TRBV29-1 TRBD2 TGCAGCGTTGAAGGGCGCCCTAGCGGGAGGGCAAGATCAGATACGCAGTATTTT CSVEGRPSGRARSDTQYF
TRBJ2-7 NA TRBV7-2 TRBD2 TGTGCCAGCAGCTCGTCACTAGCGGGGGTCTACGAGCAGTACTTC CASSSSLAGVYEQYF
TRBJ2-7 NA TRBV6-2/TRBV6-3 NA TGTGCCAGCAGTGACGGGCCTACGAACTCCTACGAGCAGTACTTC CASSDGPTNSYEQYF
TRBJ2-3 NA TRBV11-2 NA TGTGCCAGCAGCTTAGATTTGCCCGGAGCCCATACAGATACGCAGTATTTT CASSLDLPGAHTDTQYF
TRBJ2-3 NA TRBV4-2 NA TGTGCCAGCACCGAGACTGCTACTAGCACAGATACGCAGTATTTT CASTETATSTDTQYF
TRBJ2-1 few TRBV12-3/TRBV12-4 NA TGTGCCAGCAGTTCAATCGGACTGTCCTACAATGAGCAGTTCTTC CASSSIGLSYNEQFF
TRBJ1-2 NA TRBV9 TRBD1 TGTGCCAGCAGCCCACAGGGGGCGAAGGGCTACACCTTC CASSPQGAKGYTF
TRBJ2-1 NA TRBV14 NA TGTGCCAGCAGCCAAGTGATTGGGGGATCCCGAGGGCAGTTCTTC CASSQVIGGSRGQFF
TRBJ2-3 NA TRBV20-1 NA TGCAGTGCCCCCCCGGCCCAAAGCACAGATACGCAGTATTTT CSAPPAQSTDTQYF
TRBJ1-1 NA TRBV20-1 NA TGCAGTGCTAGAGATCATATAGGGACTACTGAAGCTTTCTTT CSARDHIGTTEAFF
TRBJ2-5 NA TRBV6-2/TRBV6-3 TRBD1 TGTGCCAGCAGCCCTGGGACAGGGGTACAAGAGACCCAGTACTTC CASSPGTGVQETQYF
TRBJ2-3 few TRBV7-9 TRBD2 TGTGCCAGCAGCCGTCTTCCTAGCGGGGGCACGAATACGCAGTATTTT CASSRLPSGGTNTQYF
TRBJ1-5 many TRBV6-6 NA TGTGCCAGCAGTTTATTCCGCGCCAGAATTAGCAATCAGCCCCAGCATTTT CASSLFRARISNQPQHF
TRBJ2-3 NA TRBV6-5 TRBD1 TGTGCCAGCAGCCCCGGGACAGGGTCTTCAGATACGCAGTATTTT CASSPGTGSSDTQYF
TRBJ2-1 few TRBV6-5 TRBD2 TGTGCCAGCAGTTGGAGGGGAGGGACTTCCTCCCCCAATGAGCAGTTCTTC CASSWRGGTSSPNEQFF
TRBJ1-4 NA TRBV4-3 TRBD1 TGCGCCAGCAGCCAAACACAGGGGACTAATGAAAAACTGTTTTTT CASSQTQGTNEKLFF
TRBJ2-1 NA TRBV9 TRBD2 TGTGCCAGCAGCGTAGTACCCCTAGCGGGAGGACGGGATGAGCAGTTCTTC CASSVVPLAGGRDEQFF
TRBJ1-1 NA TRBV6-6 TRBD1 TGTGCCAGCAGTTCTCAGGGGGTGGACACTGAAGCTTTCTTT CASSSQGVDTEAFF
TRBJ2-6 NA TRBV5-1 NA TGCGCCAGCCGCGAACACTCTGGGGCCAACGTCCTGACTTTC CASREHSGANVLTF
TRBJ2-5 NA TRBV6-5 NA TGTGCCAGCAGCAGCCCCGGACAAGGGGTAATTGAGCAGTACTTC CASSSPGQGVIEQYF
TRBJ2-7 NA TRBV20-1 TRBD2 TGCAGTGCTAGAGTTCCCGGGGGGGCGAGGAACGAGCAGTACTTC CSARVPGGARNEQYF
TRBJ1-2 few TRBV20-1 NA TGCAGTGCTAAGGACAGACTCCGGGACTATGGCTACACCTTC CSAKDRLRDYGYTF
TRBJ2-1 NA TRBV10-3 NA TGTGCCACCCTAGACGGGGGCTCCTACAATGAGCAGTTCTTC CATLDGGSYNEQFF
TRBJ2-7 NA TRBV15 NA TGTGCCACCAGCAGAGGCAACTACGAGCAGTACTTC CATSRGNYEQYF
TRBJ2-5 NA TRBV20-1 NA TGCAGTGCTAGAGATTCGTCAGGCCGACAAGAGACCCAGTACTTC CSARDSSGRQETQYF
TRBJ2-5 NA TRBV28 NA TGTGCCAGCAGTTCGACTAGGTACCAAGAGACCCAGTACTTC CASSSTRYQETQYF
TRBJ2-7 few TRBV7-2 TRBD1 TGTGCCAGCAGCTTTATATGGGGACAGGGGAACGAGCAGTACTTC CASSFIWGQGNEQYF
TRBJ2-1 many TRBV7-9 NA TGTGCCAGCAGCCCCCCCTTCCGGGTGTCTATCAATGAGCAGTTCTTC CASSPPFRVSINEQFF
TRBJ2-3 NA TRBV9 TRBD2 TGTGCCAGCAGCTCGCGACTAGCGGGGGCCACAGATACGCAGTATTTT CASSSRLAGATDTQYF
TRBJ2-5 NA TRBV18 TRBD2 TGTGCCAGCTCACCAGGGCTCCTAGCGGTACAAGAGACCCAGTACTTC CASSPGLLAVQETQYF
TRBJ1-1 NA TRBV6-6 TRBD1 TGTGCCAGTGTACCGGGACAGGGCACTGAAGCTTTCTTT CASVPGQGTEAFF
TRBJ2-4 once TRBV5-8 NA TGTGCCAGCAGCCCGGAGTGGGCCAAAAACATTCAGTACTTC CASSPEWAKNIQYF
TRBJ2-4 NA TRBV7-9 TRBD1 TGTGCCAGCAGCTTAGGACAGGGTGAATTGAACATTCAGTACTTC CASSLGQGELNIQYF
TRBJ2-7 NA TRBV20-1 NA TGCAGTGCTACCCGGCATTCCAACGAGCAGTACTTC CSATRHSNEQYF
TRBJ2-3 NA TRBV12-3/TRBV12-4 TRBD2 TGTGCCAGTAGCCACGCGGGGGGCTCAGATGCGCAGTATTTT CASSHAGGSDAQYF
TRBJ2-3 NA TRBV9 NA TGTGCCAGCAGCGTAGTGGGCGATGCCACAGATACGCAGTATTTT CASSVVGDATDTQYF
TRBJ2-7 few TRBV7-2 NA TGTGCCAGCAGCGAGGGACTCGGGGAAGCCTACGAGCAGTACTTC CASSEGLGEAYEQYF
TRBJ2-1 NA TRBV27 NA TGTGCCAGCAGTTTAAGGGAGCGCTCCGCCTACAATGAGCAGTTCTTC CASSLRERSAYNEQFF
TRBJ2-1 NA TRBV6-6 TRBD2 TGTGCCAGCAGTGACACTAGCGGGAGCTCCTACAATGAGCAGTTCTTC CASSDTSGSSYNEQFF
TRBJ2-1 NA TRBV2 NA TGTGTCAGCAGGGGCACATGGGGCAATGAGCAGTTCTTC CVSRGTWGNEQFF
TRBJ1-1 once TRBV15 NA TGTGCCACCAGCAGAGAAGCAGGACTTTTGAACACTGAAGCTTTCTTT CATSREAGLLNTEAFF
TRBJ1-2 once TRBV5-1 NA TGCGCCAGCAGTCAAGGGGGGTCGACGGCTGGCTACACCTTC CASSQGGSTAGYTF
TRBJ2-1 NA TRBV29-1 NA TGCAGCGTATTAGCGTTATCCTACAATGAGCAGTTCTTC CSVLALSYNEQFF
TRBJ2-1 few TRBV7-3 NA TGTGCCAGCAGCTTAAGGACTACCTACAATGAGCAGTTCTTC CASSLRTTYNEQFF
TRBJ2-2 few TRBV29-1 NA TGCAGCGTTGTCAGAAACACCGGGGAGCTGTTTTTT CSVVRNTGELFF
TRBJ2-4 once TRBV30 TRBD2 TGTGCCTGGAGTGGTTCGGGGGGGCGGAACATTCAGTACTTC CAWSGSGGRNIQYF
TRBJ2-7 few TRBV7-2 TRBD1 TGTGCCAGCAGCCCACATCAGGGGGCCTACGAGCAGTACTTC CASSPHQGAYEQYF
TRBJ2-7 NA TRBV13 TRBD2 TGTGCCAGCAGCTCCCTAGGACTAGCGGGAGTTGCCGAGCAGTACTTC CASSSLGLAGVAEQYF
TRBJ2-3 NA TRBV5-1 TRBD2 TGCGCCAGCAGCTTTGCGGTGGGACTAGCTACAGATACGCAGTATTTT CASSFAVGLATDTQYF
TRBJ1-5 few TRBV3-1 NA TGTGCCAGCAGCCAAGCTTCCAATCAGCCCCAGCATTTT CASSQASNQPQHF
TRBJ2-1 few TRBV3-1 NA TGTGCCAGCAGCCAAACCCGAGGGGGTGCCTACAATGAGCAGTTCTTC CASSQTRGGAYNEQFF
TRBJ2-1 NA TRBV29-1 NA TGCAGCGTTGAAAAAGGGACAGCGGGGGTCTACAATGAGCAGTTCTTC CSVEKGTAGVYNEQFF
TRBJ2-3 few TRBV12-3/TRBV12-4 TRBD1 TGTGCCAGCAGTTCAGCCGAACAGGGGGATGCGCAGTATTTT CASSSAEQGDAQYF